The TCR beta chain described here comes from a study of cytotoxic CD8 clonotypes in ibrutinib-treated CLL. Study findings and constraints: Under therapy, public clonotypes either contracted or stayed stable, and they were uncommon. Sampling times, which were not matched between the groups, differed between sustained-remission patients and progressing patients. Relative to age-matched healthy donors, clonality at baseline was higher, and it tracked circulating CD8+ T-cell counts.

The CDR3 length is 17 residues. Trimming took 3 bases from V and 0 from J, leaving 14 bases between them. Germline CDR1 and CDR2: KGHSH and LQKENI. Profiling relied on immunoSEQ multiplex PCR, and the TCRdb table lists in-frame clones only, not all of them. The table shows 30,000 to 40,000 clones, with 69% occurring only once. A single count supports this clone. Antigen specificity is unknown. The material was PBMCs, obtained before ibrutinib treatment. This TCR came from a human donor with chronic lymphocytic leukemia. J is TRBJ2-2 and V is TRBV18; D remains ambiguous. The CDR3 DNA reads TGTGCCAGCTCACCGATTTCAAGGTTCGCGAACACCGGGGAGCTGTTTTTT. Protein: CASSPISRFANTGELFF. Supplemented by reference TRBV18 and TRBJ2-2, the full variable domain reads NAGVMQNPRHLVRRRGQEARLRCSPMKGHSHVYWYRQLPEEGLKFMVYLQKENIIDESGMPKERFSAEFPKEGPSILRIQQVVRGDSAAYFCASSPISRFANTGELFFGEGSRLTVL.